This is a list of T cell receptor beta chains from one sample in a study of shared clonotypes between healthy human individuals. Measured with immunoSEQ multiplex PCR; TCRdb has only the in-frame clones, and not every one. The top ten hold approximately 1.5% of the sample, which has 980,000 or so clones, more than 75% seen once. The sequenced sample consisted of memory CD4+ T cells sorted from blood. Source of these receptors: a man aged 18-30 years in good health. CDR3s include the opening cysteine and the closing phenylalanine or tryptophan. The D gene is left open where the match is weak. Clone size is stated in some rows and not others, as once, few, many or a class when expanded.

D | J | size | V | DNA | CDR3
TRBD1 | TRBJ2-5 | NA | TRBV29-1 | TGCAGCGTTGAAGAATCGGACAGGGTTAGCACCCAGTACTTC | CSVEESDRVSTQYF
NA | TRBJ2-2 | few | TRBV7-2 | TGTGCCAGCAGCTCCGGAACGAACACCGGGGAGCTGTTTTTT | CASSSGTNTGELFF
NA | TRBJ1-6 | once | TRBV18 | TGTGCCAGCTCATCCCAACGGAGCGGACTCCACTTT | CASSSQRSGLHF
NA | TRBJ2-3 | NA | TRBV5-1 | TGCGCCAGCAGCTCCTCGCCAGTCACAGATACGCAGTATTTT | CASSSSPVTDTQYF
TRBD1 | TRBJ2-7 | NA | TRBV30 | TGTGCCTGTGGGAAGCTGGACAGGGCTATCCACGAGCAGTACTTC | CACGKLDRAIHEQYF
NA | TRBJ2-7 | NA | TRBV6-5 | TGTGCCAGCAGTTACTTCGGGGGTACCTCCTACGAGCAGTACTTC | CASSYFGGTSYEQYF
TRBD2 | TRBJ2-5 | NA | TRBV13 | TGTGCCAGCAGCTTAGTGGGCCTAGCGGGGAACCAAGAGACCCAGTACTTC | CASSLVGLAGNQETQYF
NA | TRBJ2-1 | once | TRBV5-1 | TGCGCCAGCAGCTTGACCCCAGTAGGGAGTCTCTTC | CASSLTPVGSLF
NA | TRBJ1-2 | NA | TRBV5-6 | TGTGCCAGCAGCTTGGTGGCAATTTCAAATGGCTACACCTTC | CASSLVAISNGYTF
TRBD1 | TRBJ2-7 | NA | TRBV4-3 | TGCGCCAGCAGCCAAGTGGGGACAGGGGTATACGAGCAGTACTTC | CASSQVGTGVYEQYF